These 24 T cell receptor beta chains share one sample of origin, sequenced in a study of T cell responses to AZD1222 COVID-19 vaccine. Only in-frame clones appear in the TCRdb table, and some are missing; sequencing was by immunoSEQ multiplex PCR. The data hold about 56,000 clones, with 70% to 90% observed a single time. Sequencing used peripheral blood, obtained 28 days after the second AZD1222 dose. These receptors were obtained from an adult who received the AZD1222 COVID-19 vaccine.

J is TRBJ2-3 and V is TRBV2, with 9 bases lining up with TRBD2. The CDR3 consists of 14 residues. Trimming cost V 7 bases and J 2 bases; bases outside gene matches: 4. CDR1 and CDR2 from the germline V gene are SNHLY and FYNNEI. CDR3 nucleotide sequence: TGTGCCAGCACCTTAGCGGGGGTCACAGATACGCAGTATTTT. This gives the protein CASTLAGVTDTQYF.

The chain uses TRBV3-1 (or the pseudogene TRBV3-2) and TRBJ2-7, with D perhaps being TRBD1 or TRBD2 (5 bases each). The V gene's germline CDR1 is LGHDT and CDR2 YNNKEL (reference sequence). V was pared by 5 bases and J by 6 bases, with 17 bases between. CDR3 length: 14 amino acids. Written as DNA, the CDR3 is TGTGCCAGCAGCGAATCTGGGGGTAGGGGCGAGCAGTACTTC. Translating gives CASSESGGRGEQYF.

The CDR3 sequence: CASSMRGVGEKLFF. The CDR3 DNA sequence: TGTGCCAGTAGTATGAGGGGGGTTGGAGAAAAACTGTTTTTT. The rearrangement joins TRBV19 to TRBJ1-4; tentatively, D is TRBD1 (6 bases). CDR3 length: 14 residues. CDR1 and CDR2 (germline): LNHDA, SQIVND (reference sequence). The ends were cut back, 3 bases at V and 8 bases at J, with 13 bases in the middle. The full variable domain, its missing parts supplied by reference TRBV19 and TRBJ1-4, is DGGITQSPKYLFRKEGQNVTLSCEQNLNHDAMYWYRQDPGQGLRLIYYSQIVNDFQKGDIAEGYSVSREKKESFPLTVTSAQKNPTAFYLCASSMRGVGEKLFFGSGTQLSVL.

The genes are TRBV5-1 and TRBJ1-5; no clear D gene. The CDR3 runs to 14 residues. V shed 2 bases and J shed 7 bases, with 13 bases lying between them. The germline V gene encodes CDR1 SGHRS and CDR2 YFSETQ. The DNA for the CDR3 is TGCGCCAGCAGCTTTACCGGGGTCGGACAGCCCCAGCATTTT. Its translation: CASSFTGVGQPQHF.

Here the CDR3 DNA reads TGTGCCACCAGTGGGAGGGACCCACCTTACGAGCAGTACTTC. It specifies CATSGRDPPYEQYF. The chain couples TRBV24-1 to TRBJ2-7; D may be TRBD2 (6 bases). The CDR3 sequence is 14 residues long. V shed 5 bases and J shed 4 bases, with 14 bases lying between them. Per the germline V gene, CDR1 is KGHDR and CDR2 is SFDVKD.

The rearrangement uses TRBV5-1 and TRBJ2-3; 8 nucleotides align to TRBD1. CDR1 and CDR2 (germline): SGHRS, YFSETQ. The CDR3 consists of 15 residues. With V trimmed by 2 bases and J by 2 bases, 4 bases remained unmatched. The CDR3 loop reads CASSLTGGDTDTQYF. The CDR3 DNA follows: TGCGCCAGCAGCTTAACAGGGGGAGACACAGATACGCAGTATTTT.

CDR3 region: CASSLEGGALTPLHF. The CDR3 DNA is TGCGCCAGCAGCTTGGAAGGGGGCGCCCTCACACCCCTCCACTTT. The chain has TRBV5-1 and TRBJ1-6; TRBD1 matches at 7 bases. The CDR3 extends over 15 amino acids. The germline CDR1 and CDR2 sequences are SGHRS and YFSETQ. Trimming removed 0 bases from V and 11 bases from J; junction bases left unmatched: 8. Looking up the rest from reference TRBV5-1 and TRBJ1-6 gives the full variable domain: KAGVTQTPRYLIKTRGQQVTLSCSPISGHRSVSWYQQTPGQGLQFLFEYFSETQRNKGNFPGRFSGRQFSNSRSEMNVSTLELGDSALYLCASSLEGGALTPLHFGNGTRLTVT.

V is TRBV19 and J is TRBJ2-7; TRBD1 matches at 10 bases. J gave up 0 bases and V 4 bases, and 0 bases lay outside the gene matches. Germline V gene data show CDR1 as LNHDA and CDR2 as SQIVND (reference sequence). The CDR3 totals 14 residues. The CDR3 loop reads CASSRDRGSYEQYF. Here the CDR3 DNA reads TGTGCCAGTAGTAGGGACAGGGGCTCCTACGAGCAGTACTTC.

Written as DNA, the CDR3 is TGTGCCAGCAGCAATCCGGGACAGACCTACGAGCAGTACTTC. It is translated as CASSNPGQTYEQYF. The chain couples TRBV11-1 to TRBJ2-7, with 7 nucleotides matching TRBD1. Per the germline V gene, CDR1 is SGHAT and CDR2 is FQDESV (reference sequence). V was pared by 5 bases and J by 2 bases, with 6 bases of the junction left unmatched. The CDR3 runs to 14 residues.

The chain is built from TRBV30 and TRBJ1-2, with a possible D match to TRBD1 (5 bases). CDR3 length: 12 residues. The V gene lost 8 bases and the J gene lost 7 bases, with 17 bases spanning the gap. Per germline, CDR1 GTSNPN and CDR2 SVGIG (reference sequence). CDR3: CAAAEGEGGYTF. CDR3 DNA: TGTGCCGCTGCAGAAGGGGAGGGTGGCTACACCTTC.

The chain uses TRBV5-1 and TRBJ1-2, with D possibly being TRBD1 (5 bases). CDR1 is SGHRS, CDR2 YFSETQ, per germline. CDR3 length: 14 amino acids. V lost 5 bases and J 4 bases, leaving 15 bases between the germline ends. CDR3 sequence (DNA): TGCGCCAGCAGAGCGACAGAGAGTCTCTATGGCTACACCTTC. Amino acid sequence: CASRATESLYGYTF.

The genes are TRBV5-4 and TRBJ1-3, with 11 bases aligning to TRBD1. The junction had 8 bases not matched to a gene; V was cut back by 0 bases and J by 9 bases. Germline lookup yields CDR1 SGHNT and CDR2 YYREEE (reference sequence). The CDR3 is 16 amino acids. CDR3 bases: TGTGCCAGCAGCTTGGGCCGGGGGACAGGGGGTGGCACCATATATTTT. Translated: CASSLGRGTGGGTIYF. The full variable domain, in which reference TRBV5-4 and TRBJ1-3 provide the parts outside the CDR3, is ETGVTQSPTHLIKTRGQQVTLRCSSQSGHNTVSWYQQALGQGPQFIFQYYREEENGRGNFPPRFSGLQFPNYSSELNVNALELDDSALYLCASSLGRGTGGGTIYFGEGSWLTVV.

The CDR3 DNA sequence: TGCAGCGGGAGGACGGGATCCTACGAGCAGTACTTC. It is translated as CSGRTGSYEQYF. The rearrangement uses TRBV29-1 and TRBJ2-7; perhaps TRBD2 as D (5 bases). Germline CDR1 reads SQVTM; CDR2 reads ANQGSEA. V was cut by 7 bases and J by 1 base, with 11 bases left in between. The CDR3 extends over 12 amino acids.

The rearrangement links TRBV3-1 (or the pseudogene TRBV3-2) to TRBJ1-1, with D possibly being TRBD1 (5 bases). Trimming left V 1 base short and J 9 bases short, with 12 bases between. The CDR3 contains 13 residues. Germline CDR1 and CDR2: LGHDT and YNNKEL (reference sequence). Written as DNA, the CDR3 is TGTGCCAGCAGCCAAGCCCGACAGAGACAAGCTTTCTTT. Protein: CASSQARQRQAFF.

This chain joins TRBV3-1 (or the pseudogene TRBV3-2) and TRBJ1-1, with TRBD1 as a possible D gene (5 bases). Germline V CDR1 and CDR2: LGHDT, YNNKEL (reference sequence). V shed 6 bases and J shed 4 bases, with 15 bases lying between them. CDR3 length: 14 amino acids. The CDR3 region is CASSTDGGSTEAFF. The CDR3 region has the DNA TGTGCCAGCAGTACGGATGGGGGGAGCACTGAAGCTTTCTTT.

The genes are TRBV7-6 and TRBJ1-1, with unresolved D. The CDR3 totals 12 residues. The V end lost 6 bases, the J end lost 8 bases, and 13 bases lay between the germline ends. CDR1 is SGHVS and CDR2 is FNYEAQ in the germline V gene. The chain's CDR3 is CASRSVGSEAFF. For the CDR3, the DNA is TGTGCCAGCAGGTCCGTGGGCAGCGAAGCTTTCTTT.

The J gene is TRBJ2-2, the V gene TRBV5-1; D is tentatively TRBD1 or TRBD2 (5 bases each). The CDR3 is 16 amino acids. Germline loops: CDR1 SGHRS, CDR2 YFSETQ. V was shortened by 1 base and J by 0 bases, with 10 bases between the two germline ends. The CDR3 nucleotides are TGCGCCAGCAGCTTGTATATGGGGGCGAACACCGGGGAGCTGTTTTTT. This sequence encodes CASSLYMGANTGELFF.

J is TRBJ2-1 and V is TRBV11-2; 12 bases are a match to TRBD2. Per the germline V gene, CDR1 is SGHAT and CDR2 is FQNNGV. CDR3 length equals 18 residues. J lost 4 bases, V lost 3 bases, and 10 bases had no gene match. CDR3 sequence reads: CASSFRLAGEILYNEQFF. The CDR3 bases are TGTGCCAGCAGCTTCCGACTAGCGGGAGAAATCCTGTACAATGAGCAGTTCTTC.

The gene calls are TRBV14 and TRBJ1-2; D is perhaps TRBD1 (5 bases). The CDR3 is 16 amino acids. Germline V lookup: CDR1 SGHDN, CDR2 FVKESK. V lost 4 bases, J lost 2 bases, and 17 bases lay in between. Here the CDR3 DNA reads TGTGCCAGCAGCCCGGGGGGAGCGGCGACCAACTATGGCTACACCTTC. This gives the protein CASSPGGAATNYGYTF.

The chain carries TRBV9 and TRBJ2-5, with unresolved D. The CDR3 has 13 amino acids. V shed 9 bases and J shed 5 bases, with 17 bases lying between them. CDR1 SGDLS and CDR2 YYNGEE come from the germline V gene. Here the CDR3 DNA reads TGTGCCACCCCGGCCCCTCAGGAGGAGACCCAGTACTTC. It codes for CATPAPQEETQYF.

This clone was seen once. The CDR3 reads CASSGTGTGYEQYF. The CDR3 nucleotides read TGTGCCAGCAGTGGGACCGGGACAGGGTACGAGCAGTACTTC. This rearrangement joins TRBV9 to TRBJ2-7; 9 positions agree with TRBD1. With 5 bases clipped from V and 4 bases from J, the junction kept 7 bases outside the gene matches. Per germline, CDR1 SGDLS and CDR2 YYNGEE. The CDR3 length is 14 residues.

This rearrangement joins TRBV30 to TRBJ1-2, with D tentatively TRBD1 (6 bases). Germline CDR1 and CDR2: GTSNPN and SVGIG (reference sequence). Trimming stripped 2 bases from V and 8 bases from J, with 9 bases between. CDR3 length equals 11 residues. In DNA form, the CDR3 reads TGTGCCTGGAGTCAGGGGCGCGGCTACACCTTC. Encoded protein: CAWSQGRGYTF.

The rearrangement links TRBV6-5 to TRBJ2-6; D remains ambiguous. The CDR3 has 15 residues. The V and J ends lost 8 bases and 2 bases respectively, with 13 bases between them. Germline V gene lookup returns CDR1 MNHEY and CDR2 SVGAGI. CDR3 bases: TGTGCCAGCCGGATGAGTAATGCTGGGGCCAACGTCCTGACTTTC. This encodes CASRMSNAGANVLTF.

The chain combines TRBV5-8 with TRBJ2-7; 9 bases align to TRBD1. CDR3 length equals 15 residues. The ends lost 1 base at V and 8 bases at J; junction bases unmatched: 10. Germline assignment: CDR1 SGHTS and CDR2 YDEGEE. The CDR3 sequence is CASSLPGTGNIQQYF. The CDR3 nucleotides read TGTGCCAGCAGCTTGCCTGGGACAGGGAATATTCAGCAGTACTTC.